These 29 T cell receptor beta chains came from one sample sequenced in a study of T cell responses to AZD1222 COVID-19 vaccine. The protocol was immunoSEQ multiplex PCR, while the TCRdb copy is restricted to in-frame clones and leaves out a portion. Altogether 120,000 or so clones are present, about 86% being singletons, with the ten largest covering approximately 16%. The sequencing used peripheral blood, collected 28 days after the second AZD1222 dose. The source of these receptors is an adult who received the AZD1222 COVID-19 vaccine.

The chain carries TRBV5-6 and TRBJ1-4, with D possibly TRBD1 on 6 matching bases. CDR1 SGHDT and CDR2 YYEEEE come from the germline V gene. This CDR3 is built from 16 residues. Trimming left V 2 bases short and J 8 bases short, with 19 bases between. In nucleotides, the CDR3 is TGTGCCAGCAGCTTCGACAGGATCCTAGTGGGGGAAAAACTGTTTTTT. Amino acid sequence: CASSFDRILVGEKLFF.

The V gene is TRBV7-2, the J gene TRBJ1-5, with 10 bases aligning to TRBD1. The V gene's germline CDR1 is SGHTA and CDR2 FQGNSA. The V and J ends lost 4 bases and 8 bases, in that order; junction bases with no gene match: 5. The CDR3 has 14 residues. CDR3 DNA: TGTGCCAGCAGCTCCCGGGACAGGGGTGAGCCCCAGCATTTT. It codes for CASSSRDRGEPQHF.

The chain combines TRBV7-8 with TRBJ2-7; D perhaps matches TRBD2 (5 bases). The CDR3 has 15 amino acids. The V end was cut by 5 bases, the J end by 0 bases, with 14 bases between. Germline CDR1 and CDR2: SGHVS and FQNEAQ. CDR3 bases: TGTGCCAGCAGCACCGAGAGGGCTAGCTCCTACGAGCAGTACTTC. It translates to CASSTERASSYEQYF.

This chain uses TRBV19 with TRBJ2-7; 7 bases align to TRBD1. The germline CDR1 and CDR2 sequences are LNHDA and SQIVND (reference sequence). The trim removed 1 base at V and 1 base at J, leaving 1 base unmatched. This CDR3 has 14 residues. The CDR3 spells CASSIAGQSYEQYF. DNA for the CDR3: TGTGCCAGTAGTATAGCGGGACAGTCCTACGAGCAGTACTTC.

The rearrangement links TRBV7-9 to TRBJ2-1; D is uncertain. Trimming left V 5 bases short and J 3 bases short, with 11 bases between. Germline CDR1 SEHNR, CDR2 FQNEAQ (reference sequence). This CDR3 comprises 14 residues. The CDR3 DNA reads TGTGCCAGCAGCCCGGAAGGGTACTACAATGAGCAGTTCTTC. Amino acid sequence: CASSPEGYYNEQFF.

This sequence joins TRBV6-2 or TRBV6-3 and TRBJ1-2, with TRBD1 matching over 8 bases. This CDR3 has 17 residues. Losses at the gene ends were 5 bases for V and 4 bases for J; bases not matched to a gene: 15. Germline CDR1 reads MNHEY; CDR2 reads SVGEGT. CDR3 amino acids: CASSLSPTGVRFYGYTF. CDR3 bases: TGTGCCAGCAGTCTGTCTCCGACAGGGGTTCGTTTCTATGGCTACACCTTC.

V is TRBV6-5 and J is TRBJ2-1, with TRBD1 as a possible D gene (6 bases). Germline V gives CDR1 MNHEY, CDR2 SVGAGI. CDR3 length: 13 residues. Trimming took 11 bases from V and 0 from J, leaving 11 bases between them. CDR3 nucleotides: TGTGCCTCCGGACAGAGCTCCTACAATGAGCAGTTCTTC. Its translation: CASGQSSYNEQFF.

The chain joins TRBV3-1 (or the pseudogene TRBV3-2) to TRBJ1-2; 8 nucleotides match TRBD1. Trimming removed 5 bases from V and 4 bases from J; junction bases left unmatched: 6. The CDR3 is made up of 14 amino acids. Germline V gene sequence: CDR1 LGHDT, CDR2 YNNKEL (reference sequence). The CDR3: CASSSPGTGYGYTF. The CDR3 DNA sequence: TGTGCCAGCAGCAGCCCGGGGACAGGCTATGGCTACACCTTC.

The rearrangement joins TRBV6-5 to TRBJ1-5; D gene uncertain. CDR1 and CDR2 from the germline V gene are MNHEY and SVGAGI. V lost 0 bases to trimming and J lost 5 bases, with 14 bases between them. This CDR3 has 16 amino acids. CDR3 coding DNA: TGTGCCAGCAGTTACTCGAGTACGGGTTTCGATCAGCCCCAGCATTTT. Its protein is CASSYSSTGFDQPQHF.

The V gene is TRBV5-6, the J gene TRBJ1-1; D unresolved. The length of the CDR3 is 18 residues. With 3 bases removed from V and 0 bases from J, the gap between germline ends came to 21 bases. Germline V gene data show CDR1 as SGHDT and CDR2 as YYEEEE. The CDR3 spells CASSSPGIFGQVNTEAFF. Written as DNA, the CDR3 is TGTGCCAGCAGCTCGCCGGGGATTTTTGGTCAGGTGAACACTGAAGCTTTCTTT.

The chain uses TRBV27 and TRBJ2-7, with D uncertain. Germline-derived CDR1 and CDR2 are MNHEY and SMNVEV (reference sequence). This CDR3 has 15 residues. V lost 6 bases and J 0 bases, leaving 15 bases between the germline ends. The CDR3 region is CASRWGARSSYEQYF. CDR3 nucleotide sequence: TGTGCCAGCAGATGGGGTGCGCGGAGCTCCTACGAGCAGTACTTC.

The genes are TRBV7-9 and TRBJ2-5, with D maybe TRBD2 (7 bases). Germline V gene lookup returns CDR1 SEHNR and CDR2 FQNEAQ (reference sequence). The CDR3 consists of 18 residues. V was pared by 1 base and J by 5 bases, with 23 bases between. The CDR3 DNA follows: TGTGCCAGCAGCTTAGTTTCTCGCGACATCGGGGGGCTGGAGACCCAGTACTTC. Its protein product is CASSLVSRDIGGLETQYF.

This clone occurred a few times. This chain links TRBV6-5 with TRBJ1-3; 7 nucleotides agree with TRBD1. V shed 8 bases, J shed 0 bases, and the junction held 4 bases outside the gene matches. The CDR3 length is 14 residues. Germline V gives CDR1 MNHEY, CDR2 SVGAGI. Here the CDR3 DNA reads TGTGCCAGCTTGGACAGGCTCTCTGGAAACACCATATATTTT. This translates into CASLDRLSGNTIYF.

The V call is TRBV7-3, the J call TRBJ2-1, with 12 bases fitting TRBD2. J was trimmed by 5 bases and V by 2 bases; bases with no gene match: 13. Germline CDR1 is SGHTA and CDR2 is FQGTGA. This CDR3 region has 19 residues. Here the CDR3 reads CASSLAGSRLAGAHNEQFF. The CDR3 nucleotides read TGTGCCAGCAGCTTAGCGGGGTCTCGACTAGCGGGGGCCCACAATGAGCAGTTCTTC.

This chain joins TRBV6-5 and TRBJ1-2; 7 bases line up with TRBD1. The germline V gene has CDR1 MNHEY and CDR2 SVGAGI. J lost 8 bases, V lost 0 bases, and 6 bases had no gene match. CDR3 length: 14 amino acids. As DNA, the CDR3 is TGTGCCAGCAGTTACTCCACAGGGGCTGGGGGCTACACCTTC. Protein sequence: CASSYSTGAGGYTF.

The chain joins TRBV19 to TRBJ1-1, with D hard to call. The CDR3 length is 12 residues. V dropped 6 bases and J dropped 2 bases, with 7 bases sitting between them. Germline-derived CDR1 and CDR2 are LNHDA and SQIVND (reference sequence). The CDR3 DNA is TGTGCCAGTAGAAAAACTAACACTGAAGCTTTCTTT. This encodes CASRKTNTEAFF.

Here the CDR3 reads CASSESASGTQYF. CDR3 DNA sequence: TGTGCCAGCAGTGAATCCGCGTCCGGTACGCAGTATTTT. The J gene is TRBJ2-3, the V gene TRBV25-1, with D hard to call. Trimming took 1 base from V and 8 from J, leaving 10 bases between them. This CDR3 comprises 13 residues. The V gene's germline CDR1 is MGHDK and CDR2 SYGVNS.

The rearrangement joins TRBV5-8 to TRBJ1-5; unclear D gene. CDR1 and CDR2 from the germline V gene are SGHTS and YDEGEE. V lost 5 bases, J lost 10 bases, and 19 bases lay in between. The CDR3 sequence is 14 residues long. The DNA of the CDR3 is TGTGCCAGCAGGCCCCGGACTTCCGTGACCCCCCAGCATTTT. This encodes CASRPRTSVTPQHF.

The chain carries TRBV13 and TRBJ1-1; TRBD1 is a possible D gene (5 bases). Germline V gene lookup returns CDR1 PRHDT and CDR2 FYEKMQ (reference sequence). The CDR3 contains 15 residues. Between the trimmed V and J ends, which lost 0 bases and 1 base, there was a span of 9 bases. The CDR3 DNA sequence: TGTGCCAGCAGCTTAGGCCTAAGGGGGAACACTGAAGCTTTCTTT. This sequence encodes CASSLGLRGNTEAFF.

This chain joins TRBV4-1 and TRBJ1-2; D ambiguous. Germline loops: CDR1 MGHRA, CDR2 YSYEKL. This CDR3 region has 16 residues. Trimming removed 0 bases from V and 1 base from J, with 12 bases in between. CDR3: CASSQEEQILNYGYTF. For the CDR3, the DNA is TGCGCCAGCAGCCAAGAGGAACAGATCCTTAACTATGGCTACACCTTC.

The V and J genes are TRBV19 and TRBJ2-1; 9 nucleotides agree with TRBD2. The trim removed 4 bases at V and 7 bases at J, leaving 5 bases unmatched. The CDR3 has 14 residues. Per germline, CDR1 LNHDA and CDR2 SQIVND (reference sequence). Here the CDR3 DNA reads TGTGCCAGTAGTAGGGGACTAGCCGTAAATGAGCAGTTCTTC. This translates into CASSRGLAVNEQFF.

CDR3: CASSPGTSGQETQYF. The DNA for the CDR3 is TGTGCCAGCTCACCCGGGACTAGCGGCCAAGAGACCCAGTACTTC. The genes are TRBV18 and TRBJ2-5; 11 nucleotides agree with TRBD2. This CDR3 spans 15 amino acids. V was clipped by 3 bases and J by 1 base; unmatched bases: 1. Germline V lookup: CDR1 KGHSH, CDR2 LQKENI.

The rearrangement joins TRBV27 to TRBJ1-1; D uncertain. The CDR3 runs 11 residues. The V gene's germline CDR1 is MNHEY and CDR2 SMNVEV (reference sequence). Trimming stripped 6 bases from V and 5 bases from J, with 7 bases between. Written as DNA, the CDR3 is TGTGCCAGCAGGGGTTTTACTGAAGCTTTCTTT. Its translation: CASRGFTEAFF.

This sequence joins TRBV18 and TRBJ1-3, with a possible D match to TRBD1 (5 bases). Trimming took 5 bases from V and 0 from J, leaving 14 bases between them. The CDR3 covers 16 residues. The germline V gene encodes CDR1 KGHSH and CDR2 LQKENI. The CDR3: CASSVPTGRSGNTIYF. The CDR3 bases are TGTGCCAGCTCAGTCCCTACAGGTCGCTCTGGAAACACCATATATTTT.

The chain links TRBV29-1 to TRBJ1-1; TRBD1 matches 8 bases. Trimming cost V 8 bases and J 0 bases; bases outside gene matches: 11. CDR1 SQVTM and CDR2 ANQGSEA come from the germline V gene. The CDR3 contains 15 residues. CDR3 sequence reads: CSPEVQGGMNTEAFF. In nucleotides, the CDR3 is TGCAGCCCCGAGGTACAGGGGGGCATGAACACTGAAGCTTTCTTT.

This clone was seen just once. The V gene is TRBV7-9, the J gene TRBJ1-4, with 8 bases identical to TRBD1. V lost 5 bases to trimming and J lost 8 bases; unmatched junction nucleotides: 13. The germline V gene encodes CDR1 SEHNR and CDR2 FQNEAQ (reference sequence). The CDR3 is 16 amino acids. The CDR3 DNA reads TGTGCCAGCAGCCCCCGTGTGGCAGGGGGCGCGGAAAAACTGTTTTTT. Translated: CASSPRVAGGAEKLFF.

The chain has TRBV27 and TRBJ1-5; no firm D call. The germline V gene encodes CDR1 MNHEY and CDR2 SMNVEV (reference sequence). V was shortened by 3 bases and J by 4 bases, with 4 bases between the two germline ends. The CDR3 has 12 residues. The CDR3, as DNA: TGTGCCAGCAGTTTTATTAATCAGCCCCAGCATTTT. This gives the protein CASSFINQPQHF.

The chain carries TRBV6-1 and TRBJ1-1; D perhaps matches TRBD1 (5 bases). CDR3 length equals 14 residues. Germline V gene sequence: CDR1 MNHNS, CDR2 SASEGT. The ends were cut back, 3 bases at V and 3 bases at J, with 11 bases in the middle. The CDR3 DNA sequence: TGTGCCAGCAGTGATCAGGGTGGAGACACTGAAGCTTTCTTT. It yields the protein CASSDQGGDTEAFF.

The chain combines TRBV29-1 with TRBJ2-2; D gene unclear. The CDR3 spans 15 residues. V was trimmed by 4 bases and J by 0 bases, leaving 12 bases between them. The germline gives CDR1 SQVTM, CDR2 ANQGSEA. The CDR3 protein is CSVVVQPANTGELFF. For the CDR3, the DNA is TGCAGCGTTGTGGTCCAGCCAGCGAACACCGGGGAGCTGTTTTTT.